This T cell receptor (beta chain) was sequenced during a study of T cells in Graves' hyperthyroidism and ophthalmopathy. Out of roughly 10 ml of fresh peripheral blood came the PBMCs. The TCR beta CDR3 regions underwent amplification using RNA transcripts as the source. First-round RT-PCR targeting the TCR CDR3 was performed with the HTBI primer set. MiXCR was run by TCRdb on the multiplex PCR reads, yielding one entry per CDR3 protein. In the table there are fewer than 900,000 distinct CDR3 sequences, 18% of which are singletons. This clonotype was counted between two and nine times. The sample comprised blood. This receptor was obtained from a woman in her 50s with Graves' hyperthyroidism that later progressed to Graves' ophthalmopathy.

The DNA of the CDR3 is TGTGCCAGCAGCTTGACCTCCGGGCAGCAGTTCTTC. Translating gives CASSLTSGQQFF. This chain joins TRBV11-2 and TRBJ2-1; D is unclear. V was trimmed by 3 bases and J by 11 bases, leaving 11 bases between them. This CDR3 comprises 12 residues. Germline V gives CDR1 SGHAT, CDR2 FQNNGV.